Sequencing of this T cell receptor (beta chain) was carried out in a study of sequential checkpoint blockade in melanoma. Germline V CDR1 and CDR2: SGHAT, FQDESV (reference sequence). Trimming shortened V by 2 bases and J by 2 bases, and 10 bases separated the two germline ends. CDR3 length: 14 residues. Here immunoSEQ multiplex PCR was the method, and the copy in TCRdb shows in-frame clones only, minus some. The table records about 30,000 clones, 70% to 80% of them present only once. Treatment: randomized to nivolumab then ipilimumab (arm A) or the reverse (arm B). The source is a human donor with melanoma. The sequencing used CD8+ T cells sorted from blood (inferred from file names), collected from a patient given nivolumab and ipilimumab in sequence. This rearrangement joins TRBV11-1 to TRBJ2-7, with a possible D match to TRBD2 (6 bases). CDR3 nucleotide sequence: TGTGCCAGCAGCTTACGGGGGTCGGCCTACGAGCAGTACTTC. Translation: CASSLRGSAYEQYF.